Following are 10 T cell receptor beta chains from one sample sequenced in a study of early T cells in non-severe SARS-CoV-2 infection. TCRdb re-derived calls from the 5' RACE reads in MiXCR, one entry per CDR3 protein. Counted here are roughly 62,000 distinct CDR3 sequences, 7% to 8% occurring once; the ten biggest clones make up 3% to 4%. Sequencing used whole blood. Every receptor here comes from an adult who was a healthcare worker with PCR-confirmed SARS-CoV-2 infection or an uninfected control (not recorded which).

In this sample, this clonotype turned up many times. The chain carries TRBV11-2 and TRBJ2-5; the match to TRBD2 covers 10 bases. This CDR3 contains 17 residues. The trim removed 5 bases at V and 2 bases at J, leaving 11 bases unmatched. From germline, CDR1 is SGHAT and CDR2 FQNNGV. CDR3 in DNA: TGTGCCAGCAGCCCTCGCACCTGGACTAGCGGACAAGAGACCCAGTACTTC. This sequence encodes CASSPRTWTSGQETQYF. Full variable domain (missing parts from reference TRBV11-2 and TRBJ2-5): EAGVAQSPRYKIIEKRQSVAFWCNPISGHATLYWYQQILGQGPKLLIQFQNNGVVDDSQLPKDRFSAERLKGVDSTLKIQPAKLEDSAVYLCASSPRTWTSGQETQYFGPGTRLLVL.

This clonotype was seen a few times. The gene calls are TRBV7-2 and TRBJ2-1; D is undetermined. The CDR3 contains 13 residues. Trimming removed 5 bases at V and 2 bases at J, with 7 bases between. CDR1 SGHTA and CDR2 FQGNSA come from the germline V gene. CDR3 loop: CASSKGTYNEQFF. CDR3 in DNA: TGTGCCAGCAGCAAAGGGACCTACAATGAGCAGTTCTTC.

This clonotype was picked up many times. This chain connects TRBV11-2 to TRBJ2-1; D is unclear. CDR1 and CDR2 from the germline V gene are SGHAT and FQNNGV. The CDR3 length is 15 residues. V lost 0 bases and J 9 bases, leaving 15 bases between the germline ends. CDR3 residues: CASSLERGATGEQFF. The CDR3 region has the DNA TGTGCCAGCAGCTTAGAGAGAGGAGCAACGGGTGAGCAGTTCTTC.

The chain links TRBV7-9 to TRBJ2-5; D is unclear. The germline V gene has CDR1 SEHNR and CDR2 FQNEAQ (reference sequence). V was shortened by 1 base and J by 1 base, with 13 bases between the two germline ends. The CDR3 runs 16 residues. The CDR3 loop reads CASSLGPGLSQETQYF. The CDR3 DNA follows: TGTGCCAGCAGCTTAGGACCCGGGTTATCCCAAGAGACCCAGTACTTC.

This chain joins TRBV3-1 and TRBJ2-1; unclear D gene. CDR3 length: 12 amino acids. Trimming left V 0 bases short and J 10 bases short, with 7 bases between. Per the germline V gene, CDR1 is LGHDT and CDR2 is YNNKEL (reference sequence). The CDR3 protein is CASSQERAEQFF. DNA for the CDR3: TGTGCCAGCAGCCAAGAAAGGGCCGAGCAGTTCTTC.

The chain joins TRBV2 to TRBJ2-1; 8 bases are a match to TRBD2. The CDR3 runs to 13 residues. After removal of 7 bases from V and 7 bases from J, the junction contained 6 bases not matched to a gene. Looked up from germline, CDR1 is SNHLY and CDR2 is FYNNEI. The CDR3 DNA is TGTGCCAGCAACGGGAGGGCCGGGAATGAGCAGTTCTTC. It encodes CASNGRAGNEQFF.

In its sample, this clonotype was seen a few times. This sequence joins TRBV28 and TRBJ2-5; either TRBD1 or TRBD2 may supply D (6 bases each). CDR3 size: 16 residues. Trimming pared 4 bases from V and 1 base from J, leaving 16 bases between. Germline V gene data show CDR1 as MDHEN and CDR2 as SYDVKM. CDR3 protein: CASSSEGGPPQETQYF. The CDR3 region has the DNA TGTGCCAGCAGTTCCGAAGGGGGGCCCCCCCAAGAGACCCAGTACTTC.

This rearrangement joins TRBV12-3 or TRBV12-4 to TRBJ1-5; 8 bases line up with TRBD1. With V trimmed by 3 bases and J by 2 bases, 3 bases remained unmatched. The CDR3 loop spans 15 amino acids. The CDR3 is CASSLTGAGNQPQHF. The CDR3 DNA sequence: TGTGCCAGCAGTTTGACAGGGGCGGGCAATCAGCCCCAGCATTTT.

This clonotype was observed many times. V gene TRBV7-9 combines with J gene TRBJ2-3; D might be TRBD2 (6 bases). The CDR3 is made up of 15 amino acids. CDR1 and CDR2 from the germline V gene are SEHNR and FQNEAQ (reference sequence). Trimming cost V 1 base and J 3 bases, with 11 bases left between them. In nucleotides, the CDR3 is TGTGCCAGCAGCTTAGTAATCGGGAGAACAGATACGCAGTATTTT. This encodes CASSLVIGRTDTQYF.

In this sample, this clonotype turned up many times. This rearrangement joins TRBV28 to TRBJ2-7; D may be TRBD1 (6 bases). Per the germline V gene, CDR1 is MDHEN and CDR2 is SYDVKM. Trimming removed 3 bases at V and 5 bases at J, with 11 bases between. The CDR3 is 13 residues long. CDR3 DNA: TGTGCCAGCAGTTTGCCACAGGGCCACGAGCAGTACTTC. As protein: CASSLPQGHEQYF.